The rows below give T cell receptor beta chains drawn from one sample of a study of shared clonotypes between healthy human individuals. Assay used: immunoSEQ multiplex PCR; TCRdb lists only in-frame clones, some missing. The table shows about half a million clones, with roughly 80% occurring only once. Sequences were obtained from PBMCs. The source of these receptors is a woman aged 40 to 49 in good health. Some clones in this sample may be carry-over from other donors' samples. Each CDR3 is given with its conserved first and last residue. D genes are given only for firm matches. A row's size may be missing; if present it is once, few, many or a size class.

CDR3 DNA: TGTGCCAGCTCACCAAAACGGACTAGCGGGAGTTTCTACAATGAGCAGTTCTTC; CDR3 protein: CASSPKRTSGSFYNEQFF; D gene: TRBD2; clone size: few; J gene: TRBJ2-1; V gene: TRBV18; CDR3 length: 18
CDR3 DNA: TGTGCCAGCAGCTTGATAGGGGCGGGCACTGAAGCTTTCTTT; CDR3 protein: CASSLIGAGTEAFF; D gene: .; clone size: .; J gene: TRBJ1-1; V gene: TRBV5-4; CDR3 length: 14
CDR3 DNA: TGTGCCAGCAGCTCTCCAGAGCCAACAGCTACGCAGTATTTT; CDR3 protein: CASSSPEPTATQYF; D gene: .; clone size: .; J gene: TRBJ2-3; V gene: TRBV7-3; CDR3 length: 14
CDR3 DNA: TGTGCCAGCAGCGTAGATAGCAGTGGAGATACGCAGTATTTT; CDR3 protein: CASSVDSSGDTQYF; D gene: .; clone size: .; J gene: TRBJ2-3; V gene: TRBV9; CDR3 length: 14
CDR3 DNA: TGTGCCAGCAGCCAAGGGACTAGCGGGAATACAGATACGCAGTATTTT; CDR3 protein: CASSQGTSGNTDTQYF; D gene: TRBD2; clone size: .; J gene: TRBJ2-3; V gene: TRBV4-2; CDR3 length: 16
CDR3 DNA: TGTGCCAGCAGTTCGCCGACTAGCGGTCCCTACGAGCAGTACTTC; CDR3 protein: CASSSPTSGPYEQYF; D gene: TRBD2; clone size: .; J gene: TRBJ2-7; V gene: TRBV5-4; CDR3 length: 15
CDR3 DNA: TGTGCCTGGAGTGGAGGGGTATCGGGCAATGAGCAGTTCTTC; CDR3 protein: CAWSGGVSGNEQFF; D gene: .; clone size: .; J gene: TRBJ2-1; V gene: TRBV30; CDR3 length: 14
CDR3 DNA: TGTGCCAGCAGCTTGGACACGGGAACAGATACGCAGTATTTT; CDR3 protein: CASSLDTGTDTQYF; D gene: .; clone size: .; J gene: TRBJ2-3; V gene: TRBV5-4; CDR3 length: 14
CDR3 DNA: TGTGCCAGCAGTTCGACTAACAATGAGCAGTTCTTC; CDR3 protein: CASSSTNNEQFF; D gene: .; clone size: .; J gene: TRBJ2-1; V gene: TRBV6-6; CDR3 length: 12
CDR3 DNA: TGTGCCAGCAGTTATGGCATCTCCGGAAACACCATATATTTT; CDR3 protein: CASSYGISGNTIYF; D gene: .; clone size: .; J gene: TRBJ1-3; V gene: TRBV6-6; CDR3 length: 14
CDR3 DNA: TGTGCCAGCCCGTACGAGCAGTACTTC; CDR3 protein: CASPYEQYF; D gene: .; clone size: .; J gene: TRBJ2-7; V gene: TRBV21-1; CDR3 length: 9
CDR3 DNA: TGCGCCAGCAGTGAGGGCAGGTCCTACGAGCAGTACTTC; CDR3 protein: CASSEGRSYEQYF; D gene: .; clone size: .; J gene: TRBJ2-7; V gene: TRBV10-2; CDR3 length: 13
CDR3 DNA: TGTGCCAGCAGCGGTAGCGAGATCTCCTACGAGCAGTACTTC; CDR3 protein: CASSGSEISYEQYF; D gene: .; clone size: .; J gene: TRBJ2-7; V gene: TRBV9; CDR3 length: 14
CDR3 DNA: TGTGCCAGCAGCCCATCTAGCGGGAGGCCCACAGATACGCAGTATTTT; CDR3 protein: CASSPSSGRPTDTQYF; D gene: TRBD2; clone size: .; J gene: TRBJ2-3; V gene: TRBV7-2; CDR3 length: 16
CDR3 DNA: TGCGCCAGCAGCGAGGACAGGGGAGAGACCCAGTACTTC; CDR3 protein: CASSEDRGETQYF; D gene: TRBD1; clone size: .; J gene: TRBJ2-5; V gene: TRBV5-1; CDR3 length: 13
CDR3 DNA: TGTGCCAGCAGCCCAAGAGGAGAAAAACTGTTTTTT; CDR3 protein: CASSPRGEKLFF; D gene: .; clone size: .; J gene: TRBJ1-4; V gene: TRBV4-2; CDR3 length: 12
CDR3 DNA: TGCAGCGTTGGTAATCTTACTGACAGGGGAGTGATCGAAAAACTGTTTTTT; CDR3 protein: CSVGNLTDRGVIEKLFF; D gene: TRBD1; clone size: .; J gene: TRBJ1-4; V gene: TRBV29-1; CDR3 length: 17
CDR3 DNA: TGCGCCAGCAGTGGATCCCGGCAGATGAACACCGGGGAGCTGTTTTTT; CDR3 protein: CASSGSRQMNTGELFF; D gene: .; clone size: many; J gene: TRBJ2-2; V gene: TRBV10-2; CDR3 length: 16
CDR3 DNA: TGTGCCAGCAGCACGGGACATACAGACTCCTATGGCTACACCTTC; CDR3 protein: CASSTGHTDSYGYTF; D gene: .; clone size: once; J gene: TRBJ1-2; V gene: TRBV9; CDR3 length: 15
CDR3 DNA: TGCAGCGTTGAGCAGGGCCAGAACACTGAAGCTTTCTTT; CDR3 protein: CSVEQGQNTEAFF; D gene: .; clone size: .; J gene: TRBJ1-1; V gene: TRBV29-1; CDR3 length: 13
CDR3 DNA: TGTGCCAGTAGTCGCCTAGCGGGAGGACTCTCCTACGAGCAGTACTTC; CDR3 protein: CASSRLAGGLSYEQYF; D gene: TRBD2; clone size: .; J gene: TRBJ2-7; V gene: TRBV19; CDR3 length: 16
CDR3 DNA: TGCAGTGCTTCGGACTTCTACGAGCAGTACTTC; CDR3 protein: CSASDFYEQYF; D gene: .; clone size: .; J gene: TRBJ2-7; V gene: TRBV20-1; CDR3 length: 11
CDR3 DNA: TGTGCCAGCAGCACAGGGGACGCCGGGGAGCTGTTTTTT; CDR3 protein: CASSTGDAGELFF; D gene: TRBD1; clone size: .; J gene: TRBJ2-2; V gene: TRBV10-3; CDR3 length: 13
CDR3 DNA: TGTGCCAGCAGAAGCGGAGGGGACGAGCAGTACTTC; CDR3 protein: CASRSGGDEQYF; D gene: .; clone size: .; J gene: TRBJ2-7; V gene: TRBV28; CDR3 length: 12
CDR3 DNA: TGTGCCAGCAGTGGACGGGTGTATGGCTACACCTTC; CDR3 protein: CASSGRVYGYTF; D gene: .; clone size: .; J gene: TRBJ1-2; V gene: TRBV6-1; CDR3 length: 12
CDR3 DNA: TGTGCCAGCAGCTTAGGGTGGGGGGTTAACACTGAAGCTTTCTTT; CDR3 protein: CASSLGWGVNTEAFF; D gene: .; clone size: .; J gene: TRBJ1-1; V gene: TRBV7-2; CDR3 length: 15
CDR3 DNA: TGTGCCAGCAGTGGACAGGGAGGGGTCGCTTTCTTT; CDR3 protein: CASSGQGGVAFF; D gene: TRBD1; clone size: once; J gene: TRBJ1-1; V gene: TRBV7-9; CDR3 length: 12
CDR3 DNA: TGTGCCAGCAGTGAGCCTCAGGGACCAGATACGCAGTATTTT; CDR3 protein: CASSEPQGPDTQYF; D gene: .; clone size: .; J gene: TRBJ2-3; V gene: TRBV25-1; CDR3 length: 14
CDR3 DNA: TGTGCCAGCAGCGTTGGGACTAGCGGCTACGAGCAGTACTTC; CDR3 protein: CASSVGTSGYEQYF; D gene: TRBD2; clone size: .; J gene: TRBJ2-7; V gene: TRBV9; CDR3 length: 14
CDR3 DNA: TGTGCCAGCAGCCCCGCCGGAGGGTTACTTGAAGCTTTCTTT; CDR3 protein: CASSPAGGLLEAFF; D gene: .; clone size: .; J gene: TRBJ1-1; V gene: TRBV7-9; CDR3 length: 14
CDR3 DNA: TGCAGTGCCAGAGAGGGGACCCAGTACTTC; CDR3 protein: CSAREGTQYF; D gene: .; clone size: .; J gene: TRBJ2-5; V gene: TRBV20-1; CDR3 length: 10
CDR3 DNA: TGTGCCAGCAGCTATTTTGGCACTGAAGCTTTCTTT; CDR3 protein: CASSYFGTEAFF; D gene: .; clone size: .; J gene: TRBJ1-1; V gene: TRBV11-2; CDR3 length: 12
CDR3 DNA: TGTGCCAGCAGCTGGACAGGGGATGACGGTGAAGCTTTCTTT; CDR3 protein: CASSWTGDDGEAFF; D gene: TRBD1; clone size: few; J gene: TRBJ1-1; V gene: TRBV6-5; CDR3 length: 14
CDR3 DNA: TGTGCCAGCAGCTTGGGGCGAATGGGGGATGAGCAGTTCTTC; CDR3 protein: CASSLGRMGDEQFF; D gene: .; clone size: .; J gene: TRBJ2-1; V gene: TRBV11-2; CDR3 length: 14
CDR3 DNA: TGTGCCAGCAGTTTGAACAGGCACACTGAAGCTTTCTTT; CDR3 protein: CASSLNRHTEAFF; D gene: .; clone size: .; J gene: TRBJ1-1; V gene: TRBV27; CDR3 length: 13
CDR3 DNA: TGTGCCAGCAGCCCCCCTGGGCAGCCAGGGACCCAGTACTTC; CDR3 protein: CASSPPGQPGTQYF; D gene: .; clone size: .; J gene: TRBJ2-5; V gene: TRBV6-5; CDR3 length: 14
CDR3 DNA: TGTGCCAGCAGCTTAGGTCCCAACGAGCAGTACTTC; CDR3 protein: CASSLGPNEQYF; D gene: .; clone size: .; J gene: TRBJ2-7; V gene: TRBV7-9; CDR3 length: 12
CDR3 DNA: TGTGCCAGCAGTTTGAGAGGGTTTGACGGTTATGGCTACACCTTC; CDR3 protein: CASSLRGFDGYGYTF; D gene: .; clone size: .; J gene: TRBJ1-2; V gene: TRBV28; CDR3 length: 15
CDR3 DNA: TGTGCCAGCTCACCACCTAAAGGAGCCTACGAGCAGTACTTC; CDR3 protein: CASSPPKGAYEQYF; D gene: .; clone size: .; J gene: TRBJ2-7; V gene: TRBV18; CDR3 length: 14
CDR3 DNA: TGCGCCAGCAGCTTAGGGGGCCAAGCCCTCGGAGAGACCCAGTACTTC; CDR3 protein: CASSLGGQALGETQYF; D gene: TRBD1; clone size: few; J gene: TRBJ2-5; V gene: TRBV5-1; CDR3 length: 16
CDR3 DNA: TGTGCCAGCAGCTTAGTCTCTGGGGCTTCTGGAAACACCATATATTTT; CDR3 protein: CASSLVSGASGNTIYF; D gene: .; clone size: .; J gene: TRBJ1-3; V gene: TRBV7-2; CDR3 length: 16
CDR3 DNA: TGTGCCAGCAGTTCCGGGACAGGAGCCTACGAGCAGTACTTC; CDR3 protein: CASSSGTGAYEQYF; D gene: TRBD1; clone size: .; J gene: TRBJ2-7; V gene: TRBV2; CDR3 length: 14
CDR3 DNA: TGTGCCAGCTCGGAGGGCATTGCCTACGAGCAGTACTTC; CDR3 protein: CASSEGIAYEQYF; D gene: .; clone size: .; J gene: TRBJ2-7; V gene: TRBV18; CDR3 length: 13
CDR3 DNA: TGTGCCAGCAGGGGGGCAATGGCAGGCACCGGGGAGCTGTTTTTT; CDR3 protein: CASRGAMAGTGELFF; D gene: .; clone size: .; J gene: TRBJ2-2; V gene: TRBV28; CDR3 length: 15